The 32 T cell receptor beta chains listed next were all sequenced from one sample in a study of T-cell memory formation after mild COVID-19. A single record per CDR3 protein comes from TCRdb applying MiXCR to the 5' RACE reads. The sample contains roughly 380,000 distinct CDR3 sequences, around 28% of which appear only once. Source material: PBMCs or a T cell subset sorted from them (not recorded which). All receptors come from an adult woman who had mild COVID-19 (a few samples of this study predate the infection). Cell type and time point are not known.

This clonotype occurred a few times. This rearrangement joins TRBV5-1 to TRBJ2-5, with TRBD2 as a possible D gene (5 bases). The germline CDR1 and CDR2 sequences are SGHRS and YFSETQ. V shed 0 bases and J shed 6 bases, with 9 bases lying between them. The CDR3 extends over 13 amino acids. CDR3 nucleotide sequence: TGCGCCAGCAGCTTGGGAGCGGAAAAGACCCAGTACTTC. Translating gives CASSLGAEKTQYF.

This clonotype appeared a few times. This chain joins TRBV20-1 and TRBJ2-3; 7 nucleotides agree with TRBD2. The CDR3 loop spans 16 amino acids. After removal of 4 bases from V and 1 base from J, the junction contained 11 bases not matched to a gene. From germline, CDR1 is DFQATT and CDR2 SNEGSKA (reference sequence). DNA for the CDR3: TGCAGTGCTATCGTCCCTCTAGCGGAGCGCACAGATACGCAGTATTTT. This sequence encodes CSAIVPLAERTDTQYF.

This clonotype was observed a few times. This chain links TRBV12-3 or TRBV12-4 with TRBJ2-5, with D unclear. V was trimmed by 4 bases and J by 3 bases, leaving 12 bases between them. The CDR3 loop spans 14 amino acids. CDR3 sequence (DNA): TGTGCCAGCAGTTCCGGGTTGGCTAAAGAGACCCAGTACTTC. This codes for CASSSGLAKETQYF.

This clonotype was seen more than once but under ten times. The chain has TRBV12-3 or TRBV12-4 and TRBJ1-2, with 9 bases matching TRBD1. Trimming took 3 bases from V and 2 from J; bases not matched to a gene: 4. The CDR3 contains 15 residues. CDR3 region: CASSFGQGSNYGYTF. The CDR3 DNA follows: TGTGCCAGCAGTTTCGGACAGGGGTCGAACTATGGCTACACCTTC.

This clonotype has only a few counts. The V and J genes are TRBV7-9 and TRBJ2-1, with 14 positions matching TRBD2. This CDR3 has 14 residues. Germline values: CDR1 SEHNR, CDR2 FQNEAQ (reference sequence). The ends lost 8 bases at V and 7 bases at J; junction bases unmatched: 4. The CDR3 DNA reads as TGTGCCAGCCTACGGACTAGCGGGAGGAATGAGCAGTTCTTC. This codes for CASLRTSGRNEQFF.

This chain uses TRBV5-6 with TRBJ2-1, with 9 bases lining up with TRBD2. The CDR3 spans 15 residues. From germline, CDR1 is SGHDT and CDR2 YYEEEE. J gave up 6 bases and V 5 bases, and 9 bases lay outside the gene matches. CDR3: CASRPGGRAPNEQFF. For the CDR3, the DNA is TGTGCCAGCAGGCCGGGCGGGAGGGCCCCCAATGAGCAGTTCTTC. Together with reference TRBV5-6 and TRBJ2-1, the CDR3 gives the full variable domain: DAGVTQSPTHLIKTRGQQVTLRCSPKSGHDTVSWYQQALGQGPQFIFQYYEEEERQRGNFPDRFSGHQFPNYSSELNVNALLLGDSALYLCASRPGGRAPNEQFFGPGTRLTVL.

This clonotype occurred a few times. The CDR3 protein is CASSLATGYTEAFF. As DNA, the CDR3 is TGTGCCAGCAGCTTGGCGACAGGGTACACTGAAGCTTTCTTT. V is TRBV5-4 and J is TRBJ1-1; 7 bases are a match to TRBD1. This CDR3 has 14 residues. CDR1 is SGHNT and CDR2 is YYREEE in the germline V gene (reference sequence). Trimming took 0 bases from V and 3 from J; bases not matched to a gene: 2.

The chain is built from TRBV5-5 and TRBJ1-4; weak D call: TRBD1 (6 bases). Germline V gives CDR1 SGHKS, CDR2 YYEKEE (reference sequence). The V gene lost 2 bases and the J gene lost 10 bases, with 18 bases spanning the gap. This CDR3 comprises 15 residues. This CDR3 reads CASSLLTGEAIKLFF. The CDR3 coding sequence is TGTGCCAGCAGCTTACTGACAGGCGAGGCCATAAAACTGTTTTTT.

This clonotype has only a few counts. The chain combines TRBV4-2 with TRBJ2-7, with D possibly TRBD2 on 5 matching bases. Trimming removed 0 bases at V and 3 bases at J, with 12 bases between. Germline CDR1 reads LGHNA; CDR2 reads YNFKEQ. This CDR3 region has 15 residues. CDR3 DNA sequence: TGTGCCAGCAGCCAAGAAATGGGAGAACTCTACGAGCAGTACTTC. It codes for CASSQEMGELYEQYF.

Concerning this clonotype itself: A junction end diverges from the germline sequence, so it may reflect a read error. CDR3 bases: TGTGCCAGCAGCCAAGAGCATGGGGGAATGAAAAGCATTTTT. This encodes CASSQEHGGMKSIF. The chain has TRBV4-2 and TRBJ1-4; tentatively, D is TRBD1 (5 bases). CDR3 length: 14 residues. CDR1 is LGHNA and CDR2 is YNFKEQ in the germline V gene.

The chain combines TRBV12-3 or TRBV12-4 with TRBJ2-3; no clear D. The CDR3 length is 13 residues. Trimming shortened V by 5 bases and J by 4 bases, and 10 bases separated the two germline ends. The CDR3 here is CASSVSQADTQYF. The CDR3 bases are TGTGCCAGCAGTGTATCCCAGGCAGATACGCAGTATTTT.

This clonotype came up a few times. This chain connects TRBV7-2 to TRBJ2-7; D gene uncertain. Trimming shortened V by 1 base and J by 5 bases, and 12 bases separated the two germline ends. The CDR3 extends over 14 amino acids. Looked up from germline, CDR1 is SGHTA and CDR2 is FQGNSA. The CDR3 sequence is CASSLVGPSHEQYF. The CDR3, as DNA: TGTGCCAGCAGCTTAGTAGGACCGTCCCACGAGCAGTACTTC.

This chain uses TRBV4-3 with TRBJ1-2, with TRBD1 identical over 8 bases. CDR3 size: 17 residues. V gave up 0 bases and J gave up 4 bases; unmatched junction bases: 10. The germline CDR1 and CDR2 sequences are LGHNA and YSLEER. DNA for the CDR3: TGCGCCAGCAGCCAAGATCCCCCAGGGGGCAACCTCTATGGCTACACCTTC. Translating it yields CASSQDPPGGNLYGYTF.

CDR3 protein: CASSFLGGNTIYF. The CDR3 DNA reads TGTGCCAGCAGCTTCTTGGGGGGAAACACCATATATTTT. The V call is TRBV7-6, the J call TRBJ1-3; D uncertain. The germline V gene has CDR1 SGHVS and CDR2 FNYEAQ. V was clipped by 3 bases and J by 4 bases, with 7 bases between them. CDR3 length equals 13 residues.

This clonotype was counted ten times or more. The CDR3 bases are TGTGCCAGCAGCCCAGGGGGAGAGCAGTTCTTC. Its translation is CASSPGGEQFF. This chain connects TRBV14 to TRBJ2-1; 7 bases line up with TRBD1. Germline-derived CDR1 and CDR2 are SGHDN and FVKESK. The CDR3 has 11 amino acids. After removal of 4 bases from V and 10 bases from J, the junction contained 1 base not matched to a gene.

At least ten counts were recorded for this clonotype. The rearrangement uses TRBV5-1 and TRBJ2-7; 11 bases line up with TRBD2. Per the germline V gene, CDR1 is SGHRS and CDR2 is YFSETQ. V shed 3 bases and J 2 bases; nucleotides not matched to a gene: 4. This CDR3 region has 15 residues. CDR3 DNA: TGCGCCAGCAGCTCGGGACTAGCGGCCACCTACGAGCAGTACTTC. It encodes CASSSGLAATYEQYF.

This clonotype was counted only a few times. The genes are TRBV6-5 and TRBJ1-6; 10 bases are a match to TRBD1. CDR1 and CDR2 from the germline V gene are MNHEY and SVGAGI. There are 16 residues in the CDR3. V lost 6 bases and J lost 8; bases outside the gene matches: 10. CDR3 DNA: TGTGCCAGCAGGTTCGAGGGGACAGGGGATTATTCACCCCTCCACTTT. It translates to CASRFEGTGDYSPLHF.

V usage is TRBV6-1 and J usage is TRBJ1-1; TRBD1 might be the D (6 bases). CDR1 is MNHNS and CDR2 is SASEGT in the germline V gene. Trimming removed 3 bases at V and 3 bases at J, with 26 bases between. There are 19 residues in the CDR3. CDR3 coding DNA: TGTGCCAGCAGTGATCTCGAACCAGGGGAGGGAATTTCGGACACTGAAGCTTTCTTT. Protein: CASSDLEPGEGISDTEAFF.

J is TRBJ1-6 and V is TRBV6-5, with 9 nucleotides matching TRBD1. This CDR3 has 18 residues. J gave up 7 bases and V 0 bases, and 10 bases lay outside the gene matches. Germline V CDR1 and CDR2: MNHEY, SVGAGI. CDR3 in amino acids: CASSYSFTGGFENSPLHF. In DNA form, the CDR3 reads TGTGCCAGCAGTTACTCTTTCACAGGGGGCTTTGAAAATTCACCCCTCCACTTT.

This clonotype has a count of ten or more. The chain uses TRBV3-1 and TRBJ2-5, with D possibly TRBD1 on 6 matching bases. Trimming took off 4 bases at V and 7 bases at J, with 19 bases between the two ends. Germline values: CDR1 LGHDT, CDR2 YNNKEL (reference sequence). The CDR3 covers 15 residues. CDR3 in amino acids: CASSRANQGIRTQYF. Written as DNA, the CDR3 is TGTGCCAGCAGCCGCGCCAATCAGGGGATCAGGACCCAGTACTTC.

The chain recombines TRBV5-1 with TRBJ1-6; TRBD1 agrees at 9 bases. In germline, CDR1 is SGHRS, CDR2 YFSETQ. CDR3 size: 16 residues. With 4 bases clipped from V and 10 bases from J, the junction kept 12 bases outside the gene matches. CDR3 bases: TGCGCCAGCAGCCCCAAATCCGGGACAGGGCAATCACCCCTCCACTTT. Its translation is CASSPKSGTGQSPLHF.

The sample holds a few counts of this clonotype. The chain combines TRBV5-1 with TRBJ1-5, with TRBD1 matching over 8 bases. This CDR3 spans 15 amino acids. Germline V gives CDR1 SGHRS, CDR2 YFSETQ. V lost 4 bases and J lost 0; bases outside the gene matches: 3. CDR3 in DNA: TGCGCCAGCAGCAAAGGACAGGGTAGCAATCAGCCCCAGCATTTT. This codes for CASSKGQGSNQPQHF. Full variable domain (outside the CDR3, taken from reference TRBV5-1 and TRBJ1-5): KAGVTQTPRYLIKTRGQQVTLSCSPISGHRSVSWYQQTPGQGLQFLFEYFSETQRNKGNFPGRFSGRQFSNSRSEMNVSTLELGDSALYLCASSKGQGSNQPQHFGDGTRLSIL.

The count of this clonotype is one. The chain has TRBV24-1 and TRBJ2-1; tentatively, D is TRBD1 or TRBD2 (5 bases each). The CDR3 contains 12 residues. Per germline, CDR1 KGHDR and CDR2 SFDVKD. V was shortened by 4 bases and J by 15 bases, with 15 bases between the two germline ends. CDR3: CATSDSGTWRFF. CDR3 sequence (DNA): TGTGCCACCAGTGACTCCGGGACGTGGCGGTTCTTC.

V and J are TRBV6-5 and TRBJ1-2; 10 nucleotides align to TRBD1. This CDR3 region has 14 residues. With V trimmed by 2 bases and J by 7 bases, 4 bases remained unmatched. The V gene's germline CDR1 is MNHEY and CDR2 SVGAGI. The CDR3 coding sequence is TGTGCCAGCAGTTACAGACAGGGGGCTATTGGCTACACCTTC. As protein: CASSYRQGAIGYTF.

This CDR3 reads CASSLAPPAKEQYF. The DNA of the CDR3 is TGTGCCAGCAGCTTGGCCCCCCCCGCTAAGGAGCAGTACTTC. V and J are TRBV7-2 and TRBJ2-7, with D uncertain. Trimming removed 3 bases at V and 7 bases at J, with 16 bases between. Looked up from germline, CDR1 is SGHTA and CDR2 is FQGNSA. CDR3 length equals 14 residues.

This clonotype was observed a few times. The chain carries TRBV12-3 or TRBV12-4 and TRBJ2-4, with D uncertain. V was pared by 5 bases and J by 8 bases, with 13 bases between. The CDR3 runs to 13 residues. Here the CDR3 reads CASSLPPPDIQYF. For the CDR3, the DNA is TGTGCCAGCAGTCTCCCCCCCCCAGACATTCAGTACTTC.

This clonotype was recorded a few times. This chain joins TRBV5-1 and TRBJ2-7; D might be TRBD2 (6 bases). The CDR3 runs to 14 residues. V was cut by 2 bases and J by 2 bases, with 11 bases left in between. Germline V gene lookup returns CDR1 SGHRS and CDR2 YFSETQ. DNA of the CDR3: TGCGCCAGCAGCTTCGGGGGAGCGGCCTACGAGCAGTACTTC. This codes for CASSFGGAAYEQYF.

The chain joins TRBV5-4 to TRBJ2-1; D unresolved. CDR3 size: 14 residues. From germline, CDR1 is SGHNT and CDR2 YYREEE (reference sequence). The ends were cut back, 4 bases at V and 6 bases at J, with 14 bases in the middle. This chain's CDR3 is CASSPGAAGNEQFF. The DNA for the CDR3 is TGTGCCAGCAGCCCTGGTGCCGCCGGCAATGAGCAGTTCTTC.

This clonotype was observed a handful of times. CDR3 loop: CASSGGQGAKEYF. The CDR3 DNA sequence: TGTGCCAGCAGCGGAGGACAGGGGGCGAAGGAGTACTTC. The rearrangement joins TRBV5-5 to TRBJ2-7; TRBD1 aligns across 11 bases. The CDR3 runs to 13 residues. CDR1 SGHKS and CDR2 YYEKEE come from the germline V gene (reference sequence). V shed 4 bases, J shed 11 bases, and the junction held 8 bases outside the gene matches.

There are a few counts of this clonotype. The chain carries TRBV6-5 and TRBJ2-1; 7 positions agree with TRBD1. This CDR3 is built from 15 residues. Trimming removed 5 bases from V and 5 bases from J; junction bases left unmatched: 9. CDR1 and CDR2 (germline): MNHEY, SVGAGI. The CDR3 is CASSRQGRRNNEQFF. DNA of the CDR3: TGTGCCAGCAGTCGACAGGGAAGGAGGAACAATGAGCAGTTCTTC.

This clonotype was recorded a few times. The CDR3 loop is CASSPGGGMYNEQFF. DNA for the CDR3: TGCGCCAGCAGCCCCGGGGGCGGGATGTACAATGAGCAGTTCTTC. The genes are TRBV5-1 and TRBJ2-1; TRBD1 or TRBD2 may be the D gene (6 bases each). This CDR3 region has 15 residues. Looked up from germline, CDR1 is SGHRS and CDR2 is YFSETQ. Trimming shortened V by 4 bases and J by 4 bases, and 15 bases separated the two germline ends.

The chain is built from TRBV7-3 and TRBJ2-7; D is uncertain. This CDR3 region has 13 residues. Germline lookup yields CDR1 SGHTA and CDR2 FQGTGA. Trimming removed 5 bases at V and 3 bases at J, with 11 bases between. Here the CDR3 reads CASSASPGYEQYF. The CDR3 DNA reads TGTGCCAGCAGCGCCTCCCCGGGCTACGAGCAGTACTTC.